Listed here are 30 T cell receptor beta chains from one sample, sequenced in a study of tissue T cells after allogeneic stem cell transplantation. The repertoire was sequenced with immunoSEQ multiplex PCR; TCRdb's copy has only in-frame clones and lacks some. This table holds about 2,500 clones, 62% found once. Sequenced: gut tissue. These receptors were taken from a female BALB/c mouse in good health. For this mouse line, the MHC haplotype is H2-d.

Of note for this clone: Gene names follow the mouse nomenclature. The CDR3 end falls 1 residue outside the read, so it is completed with the germline J gene. The V call is TRBV5, the J call TRBJ2-7; D is unresolved. Deletions cut 0 bases from V and 4 bases from J, with 4 bases between. The CDR3 sequence is 12 residues long. Germline values: CDR1 LGHNA, CDR2 YNLKQL (reference sequence). CDR3 region: CASSQDSYEQYF. CDR3 bases read: TGTGCCAGCAGCCAAGACTCGTATGAACAGTAC.

Concerning this clone: The germline and genes are mouse ones. Coverage ceases 1 residue before the CDR3 finishes, and the germline J gene fills in the end. This chain links TRBV20 with TRBJ2-4; no definite D call. The germline V and J ends were trimmed by 0 bases and 0 bases, with 4 bases remaining between them. This CDR3 is built from 13 residues. Germline values: CDR1 GFQATS, CDR2 STVNSAI. CDR3 region: CGARDDSQNTLYF. CDR3 bases read: TGTGGTGCTAGGGATGATAGTCAAAACACCTTGTAC.

This clone showed up just once. Genes and germline are mouse. The read falls 1 residue short of the CDR3 end, and the missing part is taken from the germline J gene. This sequence joins TRBV24 and TRBJ2-7, with TRBD2 identical over 13 bases. Germline V gene data show CDR1 as KGHTA and CDR2 as FRNEEI. The trim removed 6 bases at V and 3 bases at J, leaving 5 bases unmatched. The CDR3 sequence is 15 residues long. The CDR3 here is CASSPGTGGGYEQYF. The part of the CDR3 DNA that was read is TGTGCCAGCAGCCCGGGGACTGGGGGGGGCTATGAACAGTAC.

Notes on this clone: Gene names and germline refer to mouse. The read comes to an end 1 residue before the CDR3 does, leaving the germline J gene to fill in the end. The V and J genes are TRBV20 and TRBJ1-2; D might be TRBD1 (6 bases). This CDR3 is 13 amino acids long. The V and J ends lost 6 bases and 0 bases respectively, with 11 bases between them. Per the germline V gene, CDR1 is GFQATS and CDR2 is STVNSAI. CDR3 residues: CGAPGQTNSDYTF. CDR3 bases read: TGTGGTGCACCGGGACAAACAAACTCCGACTACACC.

This clone was detected a few times. The genes and germline here are from mouse. The read gets to within 1 residue of the CDR3 end, and the germline J gene fills in the rest. The chain joins TRBV2 to TRBJ1-2; no firm D call. The CDR3 is 11 residues long. CDR1 and CDR2 from the germline V gene are LGHNA and YSYQKL. Trimming cost V 5 bases and J 1 base, with 2 bases left between them. The CDR3 reads CASSKNSDYTF. The CDR3 bases that were read are TGTGCCAGCAGCAAAAACTCCGACTACACC.

Note on this clone: Gene names refer to mouse genes. The read terminates 1 residue ahead of where the CDR3 ends, so the germline J gene completes it. V and J are TRBV5 and TRBJ1-3, with D possibly matching TRBD1 (5 bases). V was shortened by 0 bases and J by 2 bases, with 8 bases between the two germline ends. This CDR3 region has 15 residues. Germline V gene lookup returns CDR1 LGHNA and CDR2 YNLKQL (reference sequence). The covered CDR3 bases are TGTGCCAGCAGCCAAGACATGGGGGCTGGAAATACGCTCTAT. Its translation is CASSQDMGAGNTLY. The complete CDR3 reads CASSQDMGAGNTLYF.

For this clone: Gene names denote mouse genes. The read is 1 residue too short to cover the CDR3 end, so that end is filled in from the germline J gene. This chain connects TRBV16 to TRBJ2-2; 8 nucleotides agree with TRBD2. Looked up from germline, CDR1 is SGHSA and CDR2 is FRNQAP. J gave up 4 bases and V 1 base, and 8 bases lay outside the gene matches. The CDR3 loop spans 17 amino acids. The sequenced CDR3 bases are TGTGCAAGCAGCTTAGGCCTGGGGGGCGCTGGCACCGGGCAGCTCTAC. Translated: CASSLGLGGAGTGQLY. The whole CDR3 protein reads CASSLGLGGAGTGQLYF.

Turning to this clone: Gene names are the mouse ones. Read coverage stops 1 residue before the CDR3 terminus; the germline J gene supplies the remainder. The chain combines TRBV19 with TRBJ2-3, with a possible D match to TRBD2 (7 bases). Trimming shortened V by 3 bases and J by 0 bases, and 11 bases separated the two germline ends. Germline V lookup: CDR1 FNHDT, CDR2 SITEND (reference sequence). This CDR3 contains 15 residues. CDR3 sequence: CASSKGGTSAETLYF. The DNA read from the CDR3 is TGTGCCAGCAGTAAGGGGGGGACTAGTGCAGAAACGCTGTAT.

About this clone: Mouse germline and gene names are used. Read data end 1 residue before the CDR3 end; the end is taken from the germline J gene. This chain links TRBV16 with TRBJ2-7, with 7 bases matching TRBD2. This CDR3 comprises 15 residues. CDR1 SGHSA and CDR2 FRNQAP come from the germline V gene. V lost 5 bases and J lost 0; bases outside the gene matches: 7. The CDR3 spells CASSPHWGGSYEQYF. The DNA read from the CDR3 is TGTGCAAGCAGCCCCCACTGGGGTGGCTCCTATGAACAGTAC.

Comments on this clone: These gene names are mouse names. The CDR3 end is not reached by the read, which stops 1 residue before it; the germline J gene fills it in. V is TRBV13-3 and J is TRBJ2-3; 10 nucleotides match TRBD1. V lost 2 bases to trimming and J lost 1 base; unmatched junction nucleotides: 4. The CDR3 runs to 16 residues. Germline-derived CDR1 and CDR2 are NNHDY and SYVADS. The CDR3 loop is CASSDGTGEGAETLYF. The part of the CDR3 DNA that was read is TGTGCCAGCAGTGACGGGACAGGGGAGGGTGCAGAAACGCTGTAT.

A remark on this clone: The gene names given are mouse names. Sequencing ends 1 residue short of the CDR3 end; the germline J gene provides the rest. The chain is built from TRBV19 and TRBJ1-1; the D is unclear. The V gene lost 5 bases and the J gene lost 5 bases, with 7 bases spanning the gap. Germline assignment: CDR1 FNHDT and CDR2 SITEND (reference sequence). The CDR3 loop spans 11 amino acids. CDR3 DNA (partial): TGTGCCAGCAGAAGACAAACAGAAGTCTTC. Encoded protein: CASRRQTEVF. The whole CDR3 protein reads CASRRQTEVFF. Combining the CDR3 with reference TRBV19 and TRBJ1-1 gives the whole variable domain GGIITQTPKFLIGQEGQKLTLKCQQNFNHDTMYWYRQDSGKGLRLIYYSITENDLQKGDLSEGYDASREKKSSFSLTVTSAQKNEMAVFLCASRRQTEVFFGKGTRLTVV.

The table lists this clone with a few counts. Mouse gene names apply. The CDR3 here is CASGDGDSSGNTLYF. Incomplete CDR3 DNA: TGTGCCAGCGGTGATGGGGACAGTTCTGGAAATACGCTCTAT. The rearrangement joins TRBV13-2 to TRBJ1-3, with 7 bases identical to TRBD1. The read comes to an end 1 residue before the CDR3 does, leaving the germline J gene to fill in the end. The CDR3 sequence is 15 residues long. J lost 0 bases, V lost 0 bases, and 0 bases had no gene match. The germline V gene has CDR1 NNHNN and CDR2 SYGAGS (reference sequence).

Notes on this clone: Each gene name is a mouse one. From the germline J gene comes the end of the CDR3, since the read stops 1 residue before it. V and J are TRBV1 and TRBJ1-4; 7 bases are shared with TRBD1. CDR3 size: 14 residues. V shed 3 bases, J shed 2 bases, and the junction held 0 bases outside the gene matches. Germline loops: CDR1 NSQYPW, CDR2 LRSPGD (reference sequence). CDR3 bases read: TGCACCTGCAGTGCGGGACAGTCCAACGAAAGATTATTT. Encoded protein: CTCSAGQSNERLF. The whole CDR3 protein is CTCSAGQSNERLFF.

Concerning this clone: All gene names here are mouse names. The read gets to within 1 residue of the CDR3 end, and the germline J gene fills in the rest. This chain joins TRBV19 and TRBJ2-4, with D possibly being TRBD2 (6 bases). From germline, CDR1 is FNHDT and CDR2 SITEND (reference sequence). The CDR3 runs to 13 residues. The germline V and J ends were trimmed by 3 bases and 7 bases, with 12 bases remaining between them. The sequenced part of the CDR3 DNA is TGTGCCAGCAGTAGGGGGGAGAGGGACACCTTGTAC. The encoded protein is CASSRGERDTLY. The full CDR3 is CASSRGERDTLYF.

This clone was picked up a small number of times. Gene names and germline match the mouse. The read finishes 1 residue shy of the CDR3 end, and the germline J gene is used to complete it. The V gene is TRBV13-2, the J gene TRBJ2-3; D gene ambiguous. CDR3 length equals 14 residues. Germline CDR1 NNHNN, CDR2 SYGAGS (reference sequence). Deletions cut 2 bases from V and 3 bases from J, with 10 bases between. CDR3 sequence: CASGEPQEAETLYF. CDR3 DNA, as far as it was read: TGTGCCAGCGGTGAACCGCAGGAAGCAGAAACGCTGTAT.

Turning to this clone: Mouse gene names and germline throughout. Read data end 1 residue before the CDR3 end; the end is taken from the germline J gene. The rearrangement uses TRBV16 and TRBJ2-5; TRBD2 aligns across 8 bases. This CDR3 has 13 amino acids. Per the germline V gene, CDR1 is SGHSA and CDR2 is FRNQAP. Trimming at V came to 5 bases and at J to 2 bases, leaving 0 bases not matched to a gene. This CDR3 is CASSGLGQDTQYF. CDR3 DNA (partial): TGTGCAAGCAGCGGACTGGGCCAAGACACCCAGTAC.

Comments on this clone: The germline and genes are mouse ones. The read terminates 1 residue before the CDR3 end, so the remaining end is supplied by the germline J gene. The chain couples TRBV13-1 to TRBJ1-1; 11 bases match TRBD1. J lost 5 bases, V lost 0 bases, and 3 bases had no gene match. The length of the CDR3 is 15 residues. The V gene's germline CDR1 is NSHNY and CDR2 SYGAGN. The DNA read from the CDR3 is TGTGCCAGCAGTGATGGGGGACAGGGGGGAACAGAAGTCTTC. Protein: CASSDGGQGGTEVF. The whole CDR3 region reads CASSDGGQGGTEVFF.

This clone turned up a few times. All gene names here are mouse names. From the germline J gene comes the end of the CDR3, since the read stops 1 residue before it. J is TRBJ2-3 and V is TRBV2, with D possibly TRBD2 on 5 matching bases. The CDR3 is made up of 15 amino acids. CDR1 and CDR2 (germline): LGHNA, YSYQKL. V lost 0 bases and J 2 bases, leaving 9 bases between the germline ends. The CDR3 DNA, read in part, is TGTGCCAGCAGCCAAGATGTGGGGTCTGCAGAAACGCTGTAT. Amino acids: CASSQDVGSAETLY. Given in full, the CDR3 is CASSQDVGSAETLYF.

Details on this clone: Gene names are mouse gene names. Sequencing ends 1 residue short of the CDR3 end; the germline J gene provides the rest. The chain is built from TRBV5 and TRBJ2-5; 10 bases map to TRBD2. CDR1 is LGHNA and CDR2 is YNLKQL in the germline V gene (reference sequence). The CDR3 consists of 17 residues. V was clipped by 0 bases and J by 0 bases; unmatched bases: 3. The covered CDR3 bases are TGTGCCAGCAGCCAAGACTGGGGGGGCATTAACCAAGACACCCAGTAC. It codes for CASSQDWGGINQDTQY. The full CDR3 protein reads CASSQDWGGINQDTQYF.

This clone has just a few counts. Here the gene names and germline are mouse. The CDR3 end is not reached by the read, which stops 1 residue before it; the germline J gene fills it in. This sequence joins TRBV20 and TRBJ2-7; possible D gene TRBD1, 5 bases. The CDR3 contains 12 residues. Germline assignment: CDR1 GFQATS and CDR2 STVNSAI. Trimming took off 2 bases at V and 2 bases at J, with 7 bases between the two ends. Incomplete CDR3 DNA: TGTGGTGCTAGGTCGGACACCTATGAACAGTAC. Protein sequence: CGARSDTYEQY. The CDR3, in full, reads CGARSDTYEQYF. Together with reference TRBV20 and TRBJ2-7, the CDR3 gives the full variable domain: GALVYQYPRRTICKSGTSMRMECQAVGFQATSVAWYRQSPQKTFELIALSTVNSAIKYEQNFTQEKFPISHPNLSFSSMTVLNAYLEDRGLYLCGARSDTYEQYFGPGTRLTVL.

With regard to this clone: Here the gene names and germline are mouse. The read comes to an end 1 residue before the CDR3 does, leaving the germline J gene to fill in the end. The gene calls are TRBV13-3 and TRBJ1-4; unclear D gene. There are 16 residues in the CDR3. CDR1 and CDR2 from the germline V gene are NNHDY and SYVADS. Deletions cut 0 bases from V and 0 bases from J, with 9 bases between. The covered CDR3 bases are TGTGCCAGCAGTGATGCAATGACCTTTTCCAACGAAAGATTATTT. Encoded protein: CASSDAMTFSNERLF. The whole CDR3 sequence reads CASSDAMTFSNERLFF.

For this clone: Gene names follow the mouse nomenclature. The read halts 1 residue ahead of the CDR3 end, with the missing end drawn from the germline J gene. The V and J genes are TRBV5 and TRBJ2-3; D is ambiguous. Per germline, CDR1 LGHNA and CDR2 YNLKQL (reference sequence). The ends were cut back, 4 bases at V and 0 bases at J, with 8 bases in the middle. The CDR3 consists of 14 residues. The CDR3 protein is CASSPTTSAETLYF. The DNA read from the CDR3 is TGTGCCAGCAGCCCTACAACTAGTGCAGAAACGCTGTAT.

In regard to this clone: The listed genes are named as in mouse. This CDR3 reads CGARDPRGPQYF. The covered CDR3 bases are TGTGGTGCTAGGGATCCCAGGGGGCCCCAGTAC. The chain recombines TRBV20 with TRBJ2-5; TRBD1 aligns across 8 bases. The sequenced fragment ends 1 residue before the CDR3 boundary, so the rest is inferred from the germline J gene. The CDR3 covers 12 residues. Germline CDR1 GFQATS, CDR2 STVNSAI. V trimming: 0 bases; J trimming: 10 bases; junction bases outside the gene matches: 3.

As concerns this clone: Gene names and germline refer to mouse. The read falls 1 residue short of the CDR3 end, and the missing part is taken from the germline J gene. V usage is TRBV13-1 and J usage is TRBJ2-3; D is possibly TRBD1 (6 bases). V lost 2 bases and J 0 bases, leaving 13 bases between the germline ends. Germline CDR1 is NSHNY and CDR2 is SYGAGN. This CDR3 comprises 16 residues. The chain's CDR3 is CASSEAGTFSAETLYF. The DNA read from the CDR3 is TGTGCCAGCAGTGAGGCCGGGACATTTAGTGCAGAAACGCTGTAT.

Worth noting for this clone: Genes and germline are mouse. The read falls 1 residue short of the CDR3 end, and the missing part is taken from the germline J gene. The chain joins TRBV31 to TRBJ2-7; 8 positions agree with TRBD2. This CDR3 region has 13 residues. Germline V gene data show CDR1 as GKSSPN and CDR2 as SITVG. V trimming: 1 base; J trimming: 1 base; junction bases outside the gene matches: 0. CDR3 sequence: CAWSHWGSYEQYF. CDR3 bases read: TGTGCCTGGAGTCACTGGGGGTCCTATGAACAGTAC. The full variable domain, rest sourced from reference TRBV31 and TRBJ2-7, is AQTIHQWPVAEIKAVGSPLSLGCTIKGKSSPNLYWYWQATGGTLQQLFYSITVGQVESVVQLNLSASRPKDDQFILSTEKLLLSHSGFYLCAWSHWGSYEQYFGPGTRLTVL.

This clone showed up just a few times. Gene names and germline refer to mouse. The read stops 1 residue short of the end of the CDR3; the missing end is completed from the germline J gene. The chain employs TRBV1 and TRBJ2-7; 7 bases are a match to TRBD1. The V and J ends lost 3 bases and 4 bases, in that order; junction bases with no gene match: 0. The CDR3 has 12 residues. Germline CDR1 is NSQYPW and CDR2 is LRSPGD (reference sequence). The CDR3 DNA, read in part, is TGCACCTGCAGTGCGGGACAGTATGAACAGTAC. Encoded protein: CTCSAGQYEQY. The whole CDR3 protein is CTCSAGQYEQYF. Full variable domain (outside the CDR3, taken from reference TRBV1 and TRBJ2-7): VTLLEQNPRWRLVPRGQAVNLRCILKNSQYPWMSWYQQDLQKQLQWLFTLRSPGDKEVKSLPGADYLATRVTDTELRLQVANMSQGRTLYCTCSAGQYEQYFGPGTRLTVL.

A note on this clone: Germline and genes: mouse. The CDR3 goes on 1 residue after the read ends, and that part is filled in from the germline J gene. The chain is built from TRBV5 and TRBJ2-1, with TRBD2 matching over 7 bases. The CDR3 is made up of 14 amino acids. The ends lost 2 bases at V and 7 bases at J; junction bases unmatched: 5. CDR1 is LGHNA, CDR2 YNLKQL, per germline (reference sequence). The part of the CDR3 DNA that was read is TGTGCCAGCAGCCAAAACGGGGGGGAGGCTGAGCAGTTC. Protein product: CASSQNGGEAEQF. The whole CDR3 sequence reads CASSQNGGEAEQFF.

This clone was observed a handful of times. The listed genes are named as in mouse. The read terminates 1 residue ahead of where the CDR3 ends, so the germline J gene completes it. The chain is built from TRBV19 and TRBJ2-3, with TRBD1 as a possible D gene (5 bases). The CDR3 totals 12 residues. Germline V CDR1 and CDR2: FNHDT, SITEND (reference sequence). V was clipped by 3 bases and J by 4 bases, with 6 bases between them. The CDR3 DNA, read in part, is TGTGCCAGCAGTACAGGGTCAGAAACGCTGTAT. Amino acid sequence: CASSTGSETLY. The whole CDR3 reads CASSTGSETLYF.

Of note for this clone: Gene names and germline match the mouse. The DNA read from the CDR3 is TGTGCCAGCAGTGATCAGGGGGGGAACACAGAAGTCTTC. It yields the protein CASSDQGGNTEVF. The full CDR3 is CASSDQGGNTEVFF. The chain is built from TRBV13-1 and TRBJ1-1; TRBD1 matches at 7 bases. The read is 1 residue too short to cover the CDR3 end, so that end is filled in from the germline J gene. The germline gives CDR1 NSHNY, CDR2 SYGAGN. The CDR3 has 14 amino acids. V shed 1 base, J shed 1 base, and the junction held 1 base outside the gene matches.

This clone was observed once. These gene names are mouse names. Read sequence stops 1 residue before the CDR3 end, and the germline J gene provides the missing end. The genes are TRBV31 and TRBJ2-7, with 7 bases matching TRBD1. The CDR3 spans 12 residues. The germline gives CDR1 GKSSPN, CDR2 SITVG. The J segment lost 7 bases and the V segment lost 2 bases, leaving 5 bases of the junction unmatched. The sequenced part of the CDR3 DNA is TGTGCCTGGAGTAGGGACAGCATAGAACAGTAC. It encodes CAWSRDSIEQY. The whole CDR3 protein is CAWSRDSIEQYF.